Listed below are T cell receptor beta chains from one sample, sequenced in a study of T-cell reconstitution after alpha-beta-depleted transplantation in children. TCRdb reprocessed the PCR reads with MiXCR, giving one entry per CDR3 protein. The table lists approximately 500,000 distinct CDR3 sequences, roughly a tenth of them singletons. The starting material was PBMCs, obtained before TCRalphabeta/CD19-depleted stem cell transplant. The receptors were sampled from a child aged 2-15 years with inherited bone marrow failure, due to receive a stem cell transplant. CDR3s include the opening cysteine and the closing phenylalanine or tryptophan. A D gene is named only where the DNA matches it firmly. Clone size is stated in some rows and not others, as once, few, many or a class when expanded.

CDR3aa	CDR3nt	v_gene	j_gene	abundance	d_gene
CASRAVYTGELFF	TGTGCCAGCAGAGCGGTATACACCGGGGAGCTGTTTTTT	TRBV28	TRBJ2-2	many	NA
CASSPLTVNTEAFF	TGTGCCAGCAGTCCGTTGACAGTGAACACTGAAGCTTTCTTT	TRBV12-3/TRBV12-4	TRBJ1-1	NA	NA
CASSLIRNIQYF	TGTGCCAGCAGTTTAATCAGGAACATTCAGTACTTC	TRBV28	TRBJ2-4	many	NA
CASSVGAGQETQYF	TGTGCCAGCAGCGTAGGTGCGGGCCAAGAGACCCAGTACTTC	TRBV9	TRBJ2-5	many	NA
CASSWDSKETQYF	TGTGCCAGCAGTTGGGACAGTAAAGAGACCCAGTACTTC	TRBV7-9	TRBJ2-5	many	TRBD1
CSARDWAVGAELYEQYF	TGCAGTGCTAGAGATTGGGCGGTGGGAGCAGAATTGTACGAGCAGTACTTC	TRBV20-1	TRBJ2-7	many	NA
CASRDHRGNYGYTF	TGTGCCAGCAGGGACCACAGGGGAAACTATGGCTACACCTTC	TRBV6-1	TRBJ1-2	few	TRBD1
CSARRSGIFGSEQFF	TGCAGTGCCAGACGTAGCGGGATTTTCGGCAGTGAGCAGTTCTTC	TRBV20-1	TRBJ2-1	NA	TRBD2
CSVAGTREEFF	TGCAGCGTGGCCGGGACTAGAGAGGAATTCTTC	TRBV29-1	TRBJ2-1	many	TRBD2
CASSLSPGTGNQPQHF	TGTGCCAGCAGTTTATCGCCCGGGACAGGCAATCAGCCCCAGCATTTT	TRBV27	TRBJ1-5	few	TRBD1
CAISGGTGGTEAFF	TGTGCCATCAGTGGCGGGACAGGGGGCACTGAAGCTTTCTTT	TRBV10-3	TRBJ1-1	NA	TRBD1
CSADFWDKVNQPQHF	TGCAGTGCCGATTTTTGGGACAAGGTTAATCAGCCCCAGCATTTT	TRBV20-1	TRBJ1-5	NA	NA
CSATAPSGSYNSYEQYF	TGCAGTGCTACGGCCCCTAGCGGGAGTTATAATTCCTACGAGCAGTACTTC	TRBV20-1	TRBJ2-7	few	TRBD2
CASSSEVGLSYNEQFF	TGTGCCAGCAGTTCCGAGGTGGGGCTTTCCTACAATGAGCAGTTCTTC	TRBV27	TRBJ2-1	many	NA
CSASSGTSGSYNEQFF	TGCAGTGCTAGTTCCGGGACTAGCGGTTCCTACAATGAGCAGTTCTTC	TRBV20-1	TRBJ2-1	many	TRBD2
CATSRDGTVGEQYF	TGTGCCACCAGCAGAGACGGGACCGTGGGAGAGCAGTACTTC	TRBV15	TRBJ2-7	many	NA
CASSPLDSPEEQYF	TGTGCCAGCAGTCCGCTGGACAGTCCCGAAGAGCAGTACTTC	TRBV27	TRBJ2-7	NA	NA
CASSGGSTQYF	TGTGCCAGCAGTGGGGGGTCGACGCAGTACTTC	TRBV12-3/TRBV12-4	TRBJ2-7	many	NA
CASSSQPINTGELFF	TGCGCCAGCAGCTCCCAACCTATTAACACCGGGGAGCTGTTTTTT	TRBV5-1	TRBJ2-2	many	NA
CASSLVDGWGTQYF	TGCGCCAGCAGCTTGGTGGATGGTTGGGGGACCCAGTACTTC	TRBV5-1	TRBJ2-5	many	NA
CASSQEPGLTNVDEQFF	TGCGCCAGCAGCCAAGAACCGGGACTAACAAATGTCGATGAGCAGTTCTTC	TRBV4-3	TRBJ2-1	NA	TRBD2
CASSTTSGTYEQYF	TGCGCCAGCAGCACGACTAGCGGGACCTACGAGCAGTACTTC	TRBV5-1	TRBJ2-7	many	TRBD2
CSAKSGSYEQYF	TGCAGTGCTAAAAGCGGGAGTTACGAGCAGTACTTC	TRBV20-1	TRBJ2-7	NA	TRBD2
CSATGQPLNTEAFF	TGCAGTGCCACCGGACAACCCTTGAACACTGAAGCTTTCTTT	TRBV20-1	TRBJ1-1	many	NA
CASSLSPGTGVGEKYF	TGTGCCAGCAGTTTAAGCCCCGGAACGGGAGTCGGGGAAAAGTACTTC	TRBV27	TRBJ2-5	NA	NA
CASSPEWDREPEDTQYF	TGTGCCAGCAGCCCAGAATGGGATCGGGAGCCGGAAGATACGCAGTATTTT	TRBV7-2	TRBJ2-3	many	NA
CASSYSTRELYEQYF	TGTGCCAGCAGTTACTCGACCAGAGAACTCTACGAGCAGTACTTC	TRBV6-5	TRBJ2-7	NA	NA
CASSSGLAGARLKGNEQFF	TGCGCCAGCAGCTCCGGACTAGCGGGAGCCCGCTTGAAGGGCAATGAGCAGTTCTTC	TRBV5-1	TRBJ2-1	many	TRBD2
CSARGLTRALNEQFF	TGCAGTGCTAGAGGTCTGACACGTGCCCTAAATGAGCAGTTCTTC	TRBV20-1	TRBJ2-1	few	NA
CAWSVLPGHTEAFF	TGTGCCTGGAGTGTACTTCCGGGACACACTGAAGCTTTCTTT	TRBV30	TRBJ1-1	many	NA
CASSSEGERDPYEQYF	TGTGCCAGCAGCTCAGAGGGTGAGCGGGACCCCTACGAGCAGTACTTC	TRBV9	TRBJ2-7	NA	TRBD2
CASRATSGSYNEQFF	TGTGCCAGCCGGGCCACTAGCGGGAGCTACAATGAGCAGTTCTTC	TRBV12-3/TRBV12-4	TRBJ2-1	many	TRBD2
CASSLLAGAEETQYF	TGCGCCAGCAGCCTCCTGGCAGGGGCAGAGGAGACCCAGTACTTC	TRBV5-1	TRBJ2-5	many	NA
CSVARTSGSTDTQYF	TGCAGCGTTGCCCGGACTAGCGGGAGCACAGATACGCAGTATTTT	TRBV29-1	TRBJ2-3	many	TRBD2
CASSLGPDSVYYEQYF	TGTGCCAGCAGCTTAGGGCCGGACAGTGTGTACTACGAGCAGTACTTC	TRBV11-2	TRBJ2-7	many	NA
CASSIRTGGWEPQHF	TGTGCCAGTAGTATCCGGACAGGGGGCTGGGAGCCCCAGCATTTT	TRBV19	TRBJ1-5	NA	TRBD1
CASSLALVRDTGELFF	TGTGCCAGCAGTTTAGCCCTCGTTAGGGACACCGGGGAGCTGTTTTTT	TRBV12-3/TRBV12-4	TRBJ2-2	NA	NA
CSASESSSGELFF	TGCAGTGCTAGTGAGTCCAGTTCCGGGGAGCTGTTTTTT	TRBV20-1	TRBJ2-2	NA	NA
CASSKQGAIAGVVIQYF	TGTGCCAGCAGCAAACAAGGGGCGATAGCGGGAGTCGTCATTCAGTACTTC	TRBV21-1	TRBJ2-4	many	NA
CASSLVQGEAKNIQYF	TGTGCCAGCAGCTTAGTTCAGGGGGAGGCCAAAAACATTCAGTACTTC	TRBV7-2	TRBJ2-4	NA	TRBD1
CSARGRAVSYEQYF	TGCAGTGCTAGAGGAAGGGCCGTATCCTACGAGCAGTACTTC	TRBV20-1	TRBJ2-7	many	NA
CAITLTANTEAFF	TGTGCCATCACTCTGACGGCTAACACTGAAGCTTTCTTT	TRBV10-3	TRBJ1-1	many	NA
CASSLSSAGRYNSPLHF	TGTGCCAGCAGCTTAAGTAGTGCAGGCCGATATAATTCACCCCTCCACTTT	TRBV7-2	TRBJ1-6	NA	NA
CASSQRWTGANEKLFF	TGTGCCAGCAGCCAACGGTGGACTGGGGCAAATGAAAAACTGTTTTTT	TRBV7-9	TRBJ1-4	many	NA
CASSLAASEYNEQFF	TGCGCCAGCAGCTTGGCGGCTAGCGAGTACAATGAGCAGTTCTTC	TRBV5-1	TRBJ2-1	many	NA
CSVCGLAGVAQFF	TGCAGCGTCTGTGGGCTAGCGGGAGTGGCGCAGTTCTTC	TRBV29-1	TRBJ2-1	NA	TRBD2
CSDRGLASADTQYF	TGCAGTGACAGGGGACTAGCGAGCGCAGATACGCAGTATTTT	TRBV20-1	TRBJ2-3	few	TRBD2
CSVVKWDPYNEQFF	TGCAGCGTTGTTAAATGGGACCCTTACAATGAGCAGTTCTTC	TRBV29-1	TRBJ2-1	NA	NA
CASSQDGGATQYF	TGTGCCAGCAGCCAAGATGGGGGTGCGACCCAGTACTTC	TRBV3-1	TRBJ2-5	few	NA
CASSRLAGGPGETQYF	TGTGCCAGCAGCCGACTAGCGGGAGGGCCTGGGGAGACCCAGTACTTC	TRBV11-2	TRBJ2-5	few	TRBD2
CSARRGRRTGELFF	TGCAGTGCTAGGCGGGGCAGAAGAACCGGGGAGCTGTTTTTT	TRBV20-1	TRBJ2-2	many	NA
CASSPIAYEQYF	TGTGCCAGCAGTCCTATAGCCTACGAGCAGTACTTC	TRBV28	TRBJ2-7	many	NA